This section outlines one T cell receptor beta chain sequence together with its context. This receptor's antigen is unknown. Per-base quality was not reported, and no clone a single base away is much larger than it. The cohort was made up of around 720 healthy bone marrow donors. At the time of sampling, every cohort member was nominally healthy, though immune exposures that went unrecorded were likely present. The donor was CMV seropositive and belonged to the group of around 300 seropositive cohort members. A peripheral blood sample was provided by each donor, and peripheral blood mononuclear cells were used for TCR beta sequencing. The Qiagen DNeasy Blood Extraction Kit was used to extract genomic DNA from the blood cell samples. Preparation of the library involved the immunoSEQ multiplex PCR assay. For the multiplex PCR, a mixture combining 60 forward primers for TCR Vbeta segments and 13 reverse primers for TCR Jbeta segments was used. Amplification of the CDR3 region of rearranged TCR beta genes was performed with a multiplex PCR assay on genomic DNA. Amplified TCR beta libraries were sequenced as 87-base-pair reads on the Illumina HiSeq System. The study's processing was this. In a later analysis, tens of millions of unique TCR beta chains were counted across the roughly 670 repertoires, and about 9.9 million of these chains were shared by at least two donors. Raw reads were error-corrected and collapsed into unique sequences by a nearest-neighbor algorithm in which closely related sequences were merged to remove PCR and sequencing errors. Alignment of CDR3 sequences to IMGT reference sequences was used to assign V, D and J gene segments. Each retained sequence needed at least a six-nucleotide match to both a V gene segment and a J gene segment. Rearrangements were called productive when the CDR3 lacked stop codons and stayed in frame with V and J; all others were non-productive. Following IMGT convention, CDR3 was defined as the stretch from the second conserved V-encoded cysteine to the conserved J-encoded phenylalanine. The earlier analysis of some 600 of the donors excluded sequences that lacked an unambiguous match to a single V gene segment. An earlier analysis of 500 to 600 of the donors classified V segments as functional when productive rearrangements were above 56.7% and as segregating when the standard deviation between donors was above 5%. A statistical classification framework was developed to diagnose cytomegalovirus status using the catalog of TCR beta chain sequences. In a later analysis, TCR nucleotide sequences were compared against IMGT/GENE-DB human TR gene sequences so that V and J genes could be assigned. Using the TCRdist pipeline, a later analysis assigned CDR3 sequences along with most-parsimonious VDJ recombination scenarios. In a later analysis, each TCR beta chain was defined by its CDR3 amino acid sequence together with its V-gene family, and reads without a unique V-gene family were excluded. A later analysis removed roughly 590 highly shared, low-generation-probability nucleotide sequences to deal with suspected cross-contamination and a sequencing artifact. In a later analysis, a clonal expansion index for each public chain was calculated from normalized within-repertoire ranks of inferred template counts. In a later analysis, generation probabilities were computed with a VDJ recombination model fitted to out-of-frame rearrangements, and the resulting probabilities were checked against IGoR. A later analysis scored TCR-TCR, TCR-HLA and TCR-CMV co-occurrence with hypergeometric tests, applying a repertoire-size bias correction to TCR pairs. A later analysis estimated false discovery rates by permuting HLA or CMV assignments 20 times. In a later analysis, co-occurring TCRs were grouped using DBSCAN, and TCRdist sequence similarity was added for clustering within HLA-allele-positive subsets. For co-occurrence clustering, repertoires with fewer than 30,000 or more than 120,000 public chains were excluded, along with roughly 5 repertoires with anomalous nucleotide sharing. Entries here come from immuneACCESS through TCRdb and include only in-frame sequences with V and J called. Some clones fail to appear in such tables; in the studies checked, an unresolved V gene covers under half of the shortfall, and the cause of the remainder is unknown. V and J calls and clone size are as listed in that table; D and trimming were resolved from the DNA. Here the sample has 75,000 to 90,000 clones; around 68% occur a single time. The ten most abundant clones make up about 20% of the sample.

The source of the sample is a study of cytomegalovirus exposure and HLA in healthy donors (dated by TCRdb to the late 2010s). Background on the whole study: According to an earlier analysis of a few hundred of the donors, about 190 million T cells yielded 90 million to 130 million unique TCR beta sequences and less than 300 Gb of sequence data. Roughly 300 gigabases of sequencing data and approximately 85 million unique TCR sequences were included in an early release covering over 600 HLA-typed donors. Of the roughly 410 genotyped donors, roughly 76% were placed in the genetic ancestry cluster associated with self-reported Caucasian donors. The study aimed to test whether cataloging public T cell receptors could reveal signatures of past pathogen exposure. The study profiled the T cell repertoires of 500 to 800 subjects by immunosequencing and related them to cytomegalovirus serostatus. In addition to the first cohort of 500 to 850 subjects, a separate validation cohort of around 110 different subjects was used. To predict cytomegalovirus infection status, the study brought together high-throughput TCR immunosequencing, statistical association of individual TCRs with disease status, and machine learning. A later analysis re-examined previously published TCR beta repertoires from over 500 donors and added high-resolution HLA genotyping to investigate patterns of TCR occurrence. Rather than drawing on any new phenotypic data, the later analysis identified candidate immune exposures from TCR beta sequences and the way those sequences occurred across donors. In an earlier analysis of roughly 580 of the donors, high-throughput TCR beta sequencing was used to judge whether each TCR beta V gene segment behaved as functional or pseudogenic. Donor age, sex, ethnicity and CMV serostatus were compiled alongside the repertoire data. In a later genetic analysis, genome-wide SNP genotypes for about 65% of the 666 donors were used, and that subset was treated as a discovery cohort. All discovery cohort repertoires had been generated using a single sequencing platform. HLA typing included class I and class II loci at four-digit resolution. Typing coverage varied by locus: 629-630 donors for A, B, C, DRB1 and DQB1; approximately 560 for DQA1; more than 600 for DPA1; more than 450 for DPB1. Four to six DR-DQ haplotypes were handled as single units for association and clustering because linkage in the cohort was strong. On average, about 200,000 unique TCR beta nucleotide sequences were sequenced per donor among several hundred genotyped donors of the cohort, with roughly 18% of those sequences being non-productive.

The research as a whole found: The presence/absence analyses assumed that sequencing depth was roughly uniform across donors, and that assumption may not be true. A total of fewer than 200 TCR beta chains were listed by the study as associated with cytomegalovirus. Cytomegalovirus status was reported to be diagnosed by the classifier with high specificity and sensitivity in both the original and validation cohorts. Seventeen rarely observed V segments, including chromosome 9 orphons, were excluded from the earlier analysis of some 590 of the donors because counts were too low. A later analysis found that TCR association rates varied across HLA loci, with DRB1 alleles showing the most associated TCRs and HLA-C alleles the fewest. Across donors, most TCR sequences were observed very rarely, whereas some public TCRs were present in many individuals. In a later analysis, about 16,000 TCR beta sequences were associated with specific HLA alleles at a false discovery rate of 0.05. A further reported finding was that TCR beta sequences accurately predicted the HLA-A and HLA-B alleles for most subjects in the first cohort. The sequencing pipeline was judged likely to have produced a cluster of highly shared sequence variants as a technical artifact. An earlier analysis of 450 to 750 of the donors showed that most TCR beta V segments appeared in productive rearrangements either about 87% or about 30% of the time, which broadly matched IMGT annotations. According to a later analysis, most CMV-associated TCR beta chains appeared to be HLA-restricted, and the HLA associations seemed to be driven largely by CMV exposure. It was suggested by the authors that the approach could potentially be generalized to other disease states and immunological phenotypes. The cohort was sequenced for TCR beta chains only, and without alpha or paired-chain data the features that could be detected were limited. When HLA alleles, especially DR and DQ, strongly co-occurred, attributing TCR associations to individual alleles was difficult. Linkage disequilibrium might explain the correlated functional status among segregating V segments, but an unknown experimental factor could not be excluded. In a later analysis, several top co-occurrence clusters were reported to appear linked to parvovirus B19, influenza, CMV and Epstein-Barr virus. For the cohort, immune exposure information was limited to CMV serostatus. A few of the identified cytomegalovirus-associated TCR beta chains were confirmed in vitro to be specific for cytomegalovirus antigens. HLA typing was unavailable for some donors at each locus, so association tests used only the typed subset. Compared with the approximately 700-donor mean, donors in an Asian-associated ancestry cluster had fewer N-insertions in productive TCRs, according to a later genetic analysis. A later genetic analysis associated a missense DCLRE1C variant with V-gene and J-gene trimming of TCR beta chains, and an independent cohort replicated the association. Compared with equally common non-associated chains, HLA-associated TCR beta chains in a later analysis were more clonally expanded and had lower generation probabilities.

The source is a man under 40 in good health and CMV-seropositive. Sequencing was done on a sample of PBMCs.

The nucleotide sequence reads TGTGCCAGTAGTGTGACTAGCGGGGGGCAAGATACGCAGTATTTT. This is translated as CASSVTSGGQDTQYF. The chain joins TRBV19 to TRBJ2-3; TRBD2 aligns with 13 central bases. Spanning cysteine to phenylalanine, the CDR3 consists of 15 amino acids. The sequence is cut down to CDR3 DNA, 45 bases in frame from base 1. The germline V gene (reference sequence) supplies CDR1 LNHDA and CDR2 SQIVND. Trimming leaves V shorter by 5 bases and J shorter by 5 bases, with the junction holding 4 bases beyond the gene matches.